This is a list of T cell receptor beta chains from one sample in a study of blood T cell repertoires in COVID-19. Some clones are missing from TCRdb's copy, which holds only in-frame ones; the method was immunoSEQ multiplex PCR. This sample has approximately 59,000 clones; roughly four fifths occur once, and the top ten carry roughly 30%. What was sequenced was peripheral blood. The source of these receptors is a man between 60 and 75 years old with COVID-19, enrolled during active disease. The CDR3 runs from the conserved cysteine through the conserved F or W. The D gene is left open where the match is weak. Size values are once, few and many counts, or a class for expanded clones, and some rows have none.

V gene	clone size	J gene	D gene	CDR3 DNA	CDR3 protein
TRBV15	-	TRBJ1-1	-	TGTGCCACCAGCAGATCCCGGAGCAGGGTAGGAACTGAAGCTTTCTTT	CATSRSRSRVGTEAFF
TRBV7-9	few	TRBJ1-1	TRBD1	TGTGCCAGCAGCTTGGACAGGGGTGGTTTAGCTTTCTTT	CASSLDRGGLAFF
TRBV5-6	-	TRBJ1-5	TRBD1	TGTGCCAGCAGCTTCTGGCCAGGGGGCGTTCAGCCCCAGCATTTT	CASSFWPGGVQPQHF
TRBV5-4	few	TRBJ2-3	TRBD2	TGTGCCAGCAGCCCGACTAGCGGGAGAGGGGCAGATACGCAGTATTTT	CASSPTSGRGADTQYF
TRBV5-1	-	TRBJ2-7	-	TGCGCCAGCAGCCCTACCGGGAAAGCAATCGGCGAGCAGTACTTC	CASSPTGKAIGEQYF
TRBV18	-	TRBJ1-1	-	TGTGCCAGCTCACCAAACAGGGCGAACACTGAAGCTTTCTTT	CASSPNRANTEAFF
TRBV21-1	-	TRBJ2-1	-	TGTGCCAGCAGCAAAGCATCTAGCGGGAGGACCCCGAGCTCCTACAATGAGCAGTTCTTC	CASSKASSGRTPSSYNEQFF
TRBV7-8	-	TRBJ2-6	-	TGTGCCAGCAGCCCTCCTAATTTCGGCTCTGGGGCCAACGTCCTGACTTTC	CASSPPNFGSGANVLTF
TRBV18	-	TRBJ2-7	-	TGTGCCAGCGTACAGGGTTACGAGCAGTACTTC	CASVQGYEQYF
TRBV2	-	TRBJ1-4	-	TGTGCCAGCAGAAACAGGGTGGGGGATGAAAAACTGTTTTTT	CASRNRVGDEKLFF
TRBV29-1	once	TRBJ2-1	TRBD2	TGCAGCGTGGCTAGCGGAAGAGAAGGCAATGAGCAGTTCTTC	CSVASGREGNEQFF
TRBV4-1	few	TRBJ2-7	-	TGCGCCAGCAGCCCCGGGGCCATCCTGGGGGGCGAGCAGTACTTC	CASSPGAILGGEQYF
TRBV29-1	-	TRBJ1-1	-	TGCAGCGTTGTTAAGTCGCGCCTTATCACTGCTTTCTTT	CSVVKSRLITAFF
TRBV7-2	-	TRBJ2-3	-	TGTGCCAGCAGCTGGAAAGGGGGGGGAGATACGCAGTATTTT	CASSWKGGGDTQYF
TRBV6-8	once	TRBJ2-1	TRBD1	TGTGCCAGCAGCCCAACAGGGGGTTCCTACAATGAGCAGTTCTTC	CASSPTGGSYNEQFF
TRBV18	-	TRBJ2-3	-	TGTGCCAGCTCACCACCTTCGGGCACAGATACGCAGTATTTT	CASSPPSGTDTQYF
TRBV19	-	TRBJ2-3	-	TGTGCCAGTAGTTCCCTGTTGGTGGGAGGCGCAGATACGCAGTATTTT	CASSSLLVGGADTQYF
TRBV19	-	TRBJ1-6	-	TGTGCCAGTAGTATTATTAGCGGGAATTCACCCCTCCACTTT	CASSIISGNSPLHF
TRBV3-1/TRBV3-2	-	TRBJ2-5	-	TGTGCCAGCAGCCTACGGACAGCCTTCAGGGCCCAGTACTTC	CASSLRTAFRAQYF
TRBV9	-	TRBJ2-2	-	TGTGCCAGCAGCGTAGCGGATCTGGGGGCCTTGAACACCGGGGAGCTGTTTTTT	CASSVADLGALNTGELFF
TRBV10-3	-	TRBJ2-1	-	TGTGCCATCAGCGTGGGCAGCCAAAACAATGAGCAGTTCTTC	CAISVGSQNNEQFF
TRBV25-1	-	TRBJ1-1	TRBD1	TGTGCCAGCATACCGGGACAGGTGCACACTGAAGCTTTCTTT	CASIPGQVHTEAFF
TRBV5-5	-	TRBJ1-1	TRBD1	TGTGCCAGCAGCTTCGGACAGGGGCAAGCTTTCTTT	CASSFGQGQAFF
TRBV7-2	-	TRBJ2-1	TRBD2	TGTGCCAGCAGCTTAGCCGGACTAGCGGGAGTCAATGAGCAGTTCTTC	CASSLAGLAGVNEQFF
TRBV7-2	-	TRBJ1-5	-	TGTGCCAGCAGCCCCACGGTGCAATCTTATCAGCCCCAGCATTTT	CASSPTVQSYQPQHF
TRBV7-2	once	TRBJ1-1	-	TGTGCCAGCAGGCCTACTAGGAACACTGAAGCTTTCTTT	CASRPTRNTEAFF
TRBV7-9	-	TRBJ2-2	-	TGTGCCAGCAGCCGCTGGCAGGAAAACACCGGGGAGCTGTTTTTT	CASSRWQENTGELFF
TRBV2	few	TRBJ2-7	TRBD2	TGTGCCACGACCGGACTAGCGGTCTCCTACGAGCAGTACTTC	CATTGLAVSYEQYF
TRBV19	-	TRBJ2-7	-	TGTGCCAGTAGCCGGACAGACTCGGAGCAGTACTTC	CASSRTDSEQYF
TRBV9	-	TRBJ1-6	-	TGTGCCAGCAGCTTGAACTCGGGTAATAATTCACCCCTCCACTTT	CASSLNSGNNSPLHF
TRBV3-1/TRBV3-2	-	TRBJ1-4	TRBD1	TGTGCCAGCAGCCCACAAAGGACAGGGGGCGGAAGTGAAAAACTGTTTTTT	CASSPQRTGGGSEKLFF
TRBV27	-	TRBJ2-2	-	TGTGCCAGCAGCAATCCCTCGCGGGGGAACACCGGGGAGCTGTTTTTT	CASSNPSRGNTGELFF
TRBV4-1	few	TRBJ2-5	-	TGCGCCAGCAGCCAAGAATTCCCCGCGTCGGAGACCCAGTACTTC	CASSQEFPASETQYF